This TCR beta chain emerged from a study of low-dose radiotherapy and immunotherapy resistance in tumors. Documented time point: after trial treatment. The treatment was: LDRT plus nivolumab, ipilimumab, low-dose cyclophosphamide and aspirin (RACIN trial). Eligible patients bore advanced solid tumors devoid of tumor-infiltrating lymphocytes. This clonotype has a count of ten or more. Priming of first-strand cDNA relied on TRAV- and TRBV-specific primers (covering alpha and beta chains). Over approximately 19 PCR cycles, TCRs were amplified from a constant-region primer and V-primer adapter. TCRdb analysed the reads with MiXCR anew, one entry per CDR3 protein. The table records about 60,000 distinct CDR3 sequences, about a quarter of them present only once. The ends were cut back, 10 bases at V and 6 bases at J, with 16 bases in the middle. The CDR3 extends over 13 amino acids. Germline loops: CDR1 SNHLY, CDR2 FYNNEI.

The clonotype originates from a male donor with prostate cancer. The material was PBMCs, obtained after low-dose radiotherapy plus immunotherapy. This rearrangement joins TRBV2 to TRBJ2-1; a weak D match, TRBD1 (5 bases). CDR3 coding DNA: TGTGCCACTAAGGTACAGGTTTTCAATGAGCAGTTCTTC. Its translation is CATKVQVFNEQFF.